The 24 T cell receptor beta chains below come from one sample, sequenced in a study of early stage breast cancer tumors. Assay: immunoSEQ multiplex PCR; the TCRdb copy retains only in-frame clones and omits some. The profile covers around 11,000 clones, with about four fifths appearing a single time and roughly 13% taken by the ten largest. The sequenced sample consisted of breast tumor tissue. The receptors were sampled from a person aged 65-85 years with breast cancer.

The genes are TRBV19 and TRBJ1-1, with 7 bases lining up with TRBD1. Germline lookup yields CDR1 LNHDA and CDR2 SQIVND (reference sequence). The CDR3 runs 15 residues. J lost 6 bases, V lost 7 bases, and 14 bases had no gene match. Here the CDR3 DNA reads TGTGCCAGTAACCCGGCGTCGACAGGGTCGGCTGAAGCTTTCTTT. It translates to CASNPASTGSAEAFF.

The chain combines TRBV11-2 with TRBJ2-3; 9 bases agree with TRBD2. Germline V gene lookup returns CDR1 SGHAT and CDR2 FQNNGV. This CDR3 contains 16 residues. Losses at the gene ends were 2 bases for V and 6 bases for J; bases not matched to a gene: 9. As DNA, the CDR3 is TGTGCCAGCAGCTTAACCTCGCGGGGGGGCGATGATACGCAGTATTTT. Its protein product is CASSLTSRGGDDTQYF.

This clone was detected a few times. The V and J genes are TRBV9 and TRBJ2-4; 10 bases match TRBD1. The CDR3 has 14 residues. V was pared by 0 bases and J by 12 bases, with 6 bases of the junction left unmatched. Germline CDR1 is SGDLS and CDR2 is YYNGEE. The CDR3 loop reads CASSVAWDRGDQYF. DNA for the CDR3: TGTGCCAGCAGCGTAGCTTGGGACAGGGGAGATCAGTACTTC.

This chain uses TRBV5-8 with TRBJ1-2; TRBD1 agrees at 9 bases. Germline V lookup: CDR1 SGHTS, CDR2 YDEGEE. The CDR3 covers 18 residues. The junction had 12 bases not matched to a gene; V was cut back by 3 bases and J by 0 bases. CDR3 nucleotides: TGTGCCAGCAGCTCACGACAGGGGGTAACCAGTGCTAACTATGGCTACACCTTC. Protein: CASSSRQGVTSANYGYTF.

The chain has TRBV5-1 and TRBJ2-1; TRBD1 matches at 8 bases. CDR1 SGHRS and CDR2 YFSETQ come from the germline V gene. The CDR3 has 15 amino acids. Losses at the gene ends were 0 bases for V and 6 bases for J; bases not matched to a gene: 5. CDR3 sequence reads: CASSLGQGIGNEQFF. The CDR3, as DNA: TGCGCCAGCAGCTTGGGACAGGGGATCGGCAATGAGCAGTTCTTC.

The V gene is TRBV4-2, the J gene TRBJ2-4; possibly TRBD1 for D (5 bases). The germline CDR1 and CDR2 sequences are LGHNA and YNFKEQ. The CDR3 length is 20 residues. Trimming took off 0 bases at V and 0 bases at J, with 21 bases between the two ends. The CDR3 reads CASSQERRVTGPLAKNIQYF. CDR3 sequence (DNA): TGTGCCAGCAGCCAAGAGCGACGGGTAACAGGACCGCTAGCCAAAAACATTCAGTACTTC.

The chain is built from TRBV11-2 and TRBJ1-2; TRBD1 agrees at 7 bases. CDR3 length equals 15 residues. The J segment lost 3 bases and the V segment lost 3 bases, leaving 7 bases of the junction unmatched. CDR1 SGHAT and CDR2 FQNNGV come from the germline V gene. CDR3 DNA: TGTGCCAGCAGCTTGGACAGGCTCTCCGACTATGGCTACACCTTC. Encoded protein: CASSLDRLSDYGYTF.

The gene calls are TRBV18 and TRBJ1-1; maybe TRBD1 (5 bases). The V end lost 2 bases, the J end lost 4 bases, and 14 bases lay between the germline ends. The CDR3 loop spans 15 amino acids. Looked up from germline, CDR1 is KGHSH and CDR2 is LQKENI. Here the CDR3 DNA reads TGTGCCAGCTCACCAAATCAAAGGGGCGGCACTGAAGCTTTCTTT. It codes for CASSPNQRGGTEAFF. Full variable domain (outside the CDR3, taken from reference TRBV18 and TRBJ1-1): NAGVMQNPRHLVRRRGQEARLRCSPMKGHSHVYWYRQLPEEGLKFMVYLQKENIIDESGMPKERFSAEFPKEGPSILRIQQVVRGDSAAYFCASSPNQRGGTEAFFGQGTRLTVV.

The V gene is TRBV5-1, the J gene TRBJ1-2; 8 nucleotides agree with TRBD1. Germline loops: CDR1 SGHRS, CDR2 YFSETQ. With 0 bases clipped from V and 7 bases from J, the junction kept 5 bases outside the gene matches. CDR3 size: 14 residues. The chain's CDR3 is CASSLDQGARGYTF. The CDR3 nucleotides read TGCGCCAGCAGCTTGGATCAGGGGGCGCGTGGCTACACCTTC.

The rearrangement links TRBV7-2 to TRBJ2-5; TRBD2 matches at 13 bases. CDR3 length: 17 amino acids. Germline CDR1 SGHTA, CDR2 FQGNSA. Germline trimming cut 3 bases from V and 1 base from J; bases unmatched to any gene: 5. CDR3 sequence reads: CASSFRLAGGLQETQYF. CDR3 nucleotides: TGTGCCAGCAGCTTCCGACTAGCGGGAGGTCTCCAAGAGACCCAGTACTTC.

This chain links TRBV4-3 with TRBJ2-5, with 7 nucleotides matching TRBD2. The CDR3 contains 16 residues. Germline-derived CDR1 and CDR2 are LGHNA and YSLEER. The V segment lost 1 base and the J segment 2 bases; nucleotides outside the gene matches: 7. The CDR3 reads CASSQGLRGYQETQYF. The CDR3, as DNA: TGCGCCAGCAGCCAAGGGTTGCGGGGGTATCAAGAGACCCAGTACTTC.

In its sample, this clone was seen a few times. This chain uses TRBV5-1 with TRBJ2-2; tentatively, D is TRBD2 (6 bases). The CDR3 has 15 amino acids. Germline-derived CDR1 and CDR2 are SGHRS and YFSETQ. Trimming took 2 bases from V and 2 from J, leaving 10 bases between them. CDR3 region: CASSFSGGNTGELFF. CDR3 sequence (DNA): TGCGCCAGCAGCTTCTCCGGGGGTAACACCGGGGAGCTGTTTTTT.

This chain connects TRBV6-5 to TRBJ2-1, with TRBD2 matching 7 bases. J gave up 9 bases and V 4 bases, and 12 bases lay outside the gene matches. Germline V gene lookup returns CDR1 MNHEY and CDR2 SVGAGI. This CDR3 spans 15 amino acids. The DNA of the CDR3 is TGTGCCAGCAGTTTACTGGGGCGGGAGCAAGTTGAGCAGTTCTTC. Its protein product is CASSLLGREQVEQFF.

V is TRBV6-5 and J is TRBJ1-2, with D tentatively TRBD1 (6 bases). CDR1 is MNHEY and CDR2 is SVGAGI in the germline V gene. V was trimmed by 6 bases and J by 4 bases, leaving 15 bases between them. This CDR3 has 14 amino acids. The CDR3 sequence is CASRGAQGTYGYTF. The DNA for the CDR3 is TGTGCCAGCAGGGGTGCACAGGGTACCTATGGCTACACCTTC.

The genes are TRBV19 and TRBJ2-7, with 7 bases fitting TRBD1. The CDR3 runs 18 residues. V shed 6 bases and J 3 bases; nucleotides not matched to a gene: 20. The germline V gene encodes CDR1 LNHDA and CDR2 SQIVND (reference sequence). The CDR3 DNA follows: TGTGCCAGTAGATTACGGTCGGGGCGTCAAGGGGGCCGCTACGAGCAGTACTTC. Translated: CASRLRSGRQGGRYEQYF.

Points on this clone: The same CDR3 is also encoded by other DNA sequences in this sample. The chain has TRBV9 and TRBJ2-3, with 8 bases that match TRBD2. This CDR3 is built from 16 residues. CDR1 SGDLS and CDR2 YYNGEE come from the germline V gene. Trimming cost V 3 bases and J 2 bases; bases outside gene matches: 8. The CDR3 DNA is TGTGCCAGCAGCGCAACTCACGGGAGGGCCACAGATACGCAGTATTTT. Translation: CASSATHGRATDTQYF.

By frequency in the sample, this clone is medium-sized. This chain connects TRBV7-8 to TRBJ1-2, with 8 bases identical to TRBD1. There are 14 residues in the CDR3. V lost 5 bases and J lost 5; bases outside the gene matches: 7. Germline CDR1 and CDR2: SGHVS and FQNEAQ. CDR3 sequence: CASSPDRGYYGYTF. The CDR3 bases are TGTGCCAGCAGCCCAGACAGGGGTTATTATGGCTACACCTTC.

The chain carries TRBV7-9 and TRBJ2-3; D may be TRBD2 (5 bases). The V end was cut by 5 bases, the J end by 6 bases, with 9 bases between. This CDR3 comprises 12 residues. Germline CDR1 and CDR2: SEHNR and FQNEAQ (reference sequence). The CDR3 reads CASSQLEDTQYF. The CDR3 nucleotides read TGTGCCAGCAGCCAACTAGAGGATACGCAGTATTTT.

The chain recombines TRBV4-3 with TRBJ1-1; a possible D gene is TRBD1 (5 bases). The CDR3 loop spans 15 amino acids. Between the trimmed V and J ends, which lost 3 bases and 8 bases, there was a span of 19 bases. Germline V lookup: CDR1 LGHNA, CDR2 YSLEER. DNA of the CDR3: TGCGCCAGCAGCCACGCCCATAGAGGCAGGGAAGAAGCTTTCTTT. It yields the protein CASSHAHRGREEAFF.

The chain carries TRBV28 and TRBJ1-4, with a possible D match to TRBD1 (5 bases). The CDR3 contains 17 residues. V lost 1 base and J 8 bases, leaving 20 bases between the germline ends. Germline CDR1 reads MDHEN; CDR2 reads SYDVKM. In DNA form, the CDR3 reads TGTGCCAGCAGTTTATCCCCGATAGGGGATCGTCGGGAAAAACTGTTTTTT. Translated, it gives CASSLSPIGDRREKLFF.

Of note for this clone: Other DNA sequences within the sample encode an identical CDR3. The chain uses TRBV4-3 and TRBJ2-7; 11 bases agree with TRBD2. J was trimmed by 2 bases and V by 0 bases; bases with no gene match: 3. In germline, CDR1 is LGHNA, CDR2 YSLEER. This CDR3 spans 16 amino acids. The CDR3 here is CASSQEGTSGPYEQYF. In DNA form, the CDR3 reads TGCGCCAGCAGCCAAGAGGGGACTAGCGGCCCCTACGAGCAGTACTTC.

This clone was recorded only once. The V call is TRBV29-1, the J call TRBJ2-3; 7 bases agree with TRBD1. CDR1 and CDR2 from the germline V gene are SQVTM and ANQGSEA. The J segment lost 1 base and the V segment lost 6 bases, leaving 10 bases of the junction unmatched. The CDR3 length is 15 residues. Here the CDR3 reads CSVDRSGTGTDTQYF. The DNA of the CDR3 is TGCAGCGTCGATAGGTCCGGGACAGGCACAGATACGCAGTATTTT.

The chain couples TRBV10-1 to TRBJ2-3; D is unresolved. There are 12 residues in the CDR3. From germline, CDR1 is WNHNN and CDR2 SYGVQD (reference sequence). The ends were cut back, 4 bases at V and 2 bases at J, with 4 bases in the middle. This CDR3 is CASSAVTDTQYF. The CDR3, as DNA: TGCGCCAGCAGTGCGGTCACAGATACGCAGTATTTT.

This clone was detected a few times. This chain joins TRBV6-5 and TRBJ1-2; 9 bases line up with TRBD1. The V segment lost 5 bases and the J segment 3 bases; nucleotides outside the gene matches: 4. Germline V gives CDR1 MNHEY, CDR2 SVGAGI. There are 14 residues in the CDR3. DNA for the CDR3: TGTGCCAGCAGTAAACAGGGGGCGGACTATGGCTACACCTTC. Its protein product is CASSKQGADYGYTF.